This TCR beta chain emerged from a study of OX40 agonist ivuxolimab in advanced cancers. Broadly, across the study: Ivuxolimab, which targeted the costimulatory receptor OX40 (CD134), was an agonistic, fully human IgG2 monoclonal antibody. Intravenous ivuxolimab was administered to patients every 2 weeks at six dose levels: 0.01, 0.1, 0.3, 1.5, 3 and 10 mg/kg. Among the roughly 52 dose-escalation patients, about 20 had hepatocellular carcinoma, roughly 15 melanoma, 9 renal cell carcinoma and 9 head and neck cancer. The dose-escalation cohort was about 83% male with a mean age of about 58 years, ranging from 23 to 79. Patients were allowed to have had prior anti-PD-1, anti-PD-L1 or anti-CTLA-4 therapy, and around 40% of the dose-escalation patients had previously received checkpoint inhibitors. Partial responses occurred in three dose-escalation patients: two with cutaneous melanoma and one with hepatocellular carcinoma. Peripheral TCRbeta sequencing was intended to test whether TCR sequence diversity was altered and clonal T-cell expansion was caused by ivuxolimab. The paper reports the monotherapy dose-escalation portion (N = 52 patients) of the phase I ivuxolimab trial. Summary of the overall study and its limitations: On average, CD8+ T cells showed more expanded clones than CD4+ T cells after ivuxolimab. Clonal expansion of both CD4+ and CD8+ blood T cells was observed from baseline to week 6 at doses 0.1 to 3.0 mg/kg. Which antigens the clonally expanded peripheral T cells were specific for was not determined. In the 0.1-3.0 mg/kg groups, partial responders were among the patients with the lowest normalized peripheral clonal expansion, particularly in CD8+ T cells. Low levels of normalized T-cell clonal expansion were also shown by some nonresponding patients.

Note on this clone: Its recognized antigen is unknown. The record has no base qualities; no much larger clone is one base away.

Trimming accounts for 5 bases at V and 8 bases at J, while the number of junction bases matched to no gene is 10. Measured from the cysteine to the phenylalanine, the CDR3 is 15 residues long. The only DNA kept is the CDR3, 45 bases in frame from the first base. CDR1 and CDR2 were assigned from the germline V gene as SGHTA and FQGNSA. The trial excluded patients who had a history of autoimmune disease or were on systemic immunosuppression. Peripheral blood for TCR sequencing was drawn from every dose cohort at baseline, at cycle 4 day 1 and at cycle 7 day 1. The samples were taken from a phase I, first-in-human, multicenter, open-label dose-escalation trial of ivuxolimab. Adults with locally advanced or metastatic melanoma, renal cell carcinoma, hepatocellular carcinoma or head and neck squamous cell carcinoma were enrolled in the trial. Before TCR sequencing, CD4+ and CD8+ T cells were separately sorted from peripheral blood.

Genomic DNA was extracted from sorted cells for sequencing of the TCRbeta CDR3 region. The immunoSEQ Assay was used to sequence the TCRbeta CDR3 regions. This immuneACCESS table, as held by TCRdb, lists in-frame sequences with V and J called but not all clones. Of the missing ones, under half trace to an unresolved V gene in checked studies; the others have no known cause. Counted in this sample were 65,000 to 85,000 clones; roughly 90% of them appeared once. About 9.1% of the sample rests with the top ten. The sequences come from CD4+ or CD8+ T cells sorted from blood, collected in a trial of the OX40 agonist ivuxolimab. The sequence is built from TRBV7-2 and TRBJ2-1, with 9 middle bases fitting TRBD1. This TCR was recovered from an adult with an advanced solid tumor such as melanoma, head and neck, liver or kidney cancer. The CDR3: CASSVGQGSLYEQFF. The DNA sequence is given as TGTGCCAGCAGCGTGGGACAGGGTAGCCTTTATGAGCAGTTCTTC.